These T cell receptor beta chains were read from a single sample in a study of OX40 agonist ivuxolimab in advanced cancers. The table came from immunoSEQ multiplex PCR; TCRdb's copy has only in-frame clones and leaves some out. The sample carries around 69,000 clones, around 90% recorded once. The sample in question was CD4+ or CD8+ T cells sorted from blood, obtained in a trial of the OX40 agonist ivuxolimab. The receptors originated from an adult with an advanced solid tumor such as melanoma, head and neck, liver or kidney cancer. Both conserved end residues are part of each CDR3. D genes are given only for firm matches. The listing skips clone size in some rows; elsewhere it reads once, few, many or a size class.

.	TRBJ1-1	.	TRBV6-5	TGTGCCAGCAGTTACTCGGCGGTCGGCACTGAAGCTTTCTTT	CASSYSAVGTEAFF
.	TRBJ1-2	.	TRBV7-9	TGTGCCAGCAGCCCGGACAGACTTTATGGCTACACCTTC	CASSPDRLYGYTF
.	TRBJ2-5	.	TRBV5-1	TGCGCCAGCAGTCTGGGCTCCCAAGAGACCCAGTACTTC	CASSLGSQETQYF
.	TRBJ1-1	.	TRBV6-5	TGTGCCAGCAGTTACTCGAAGGACACTGAAGCTTTCTTT	CASSYSKDTEAFF
.	TRBJ2-5	.	TRBV6-6	TGTGCCAGCTCGGACAGAGGCGAGACCCAGTACTTC	CASSDRGETQYF
TRBD2	TRBJ2-3	.	TRBV19	TGTGCCAGTAGTATCCCCCGGGACTACCGCACAGATACGCAGTATTTT	CASSIPRDYRTDTQYF
TRBD1	TRBJ2-1	.	TRBV11-3	TGTGCCAGCAGCTTACGGACAGGAATTCCTAATGAGCAGTTCTTC	CASSLRTGIPNEQFF
TRBD2	TRBJ2-3	.	TRBV15	TGTGCCACCAGCAGAGACGGGAGGGGAACCACAGATACGCAGTATTTT	CATSRDGRGTTDTQYF
.	TRBJ1-1	.	TRBV6-5	TGTGCCAGCAGTTACCTCCCGTCAGGGTTGAACACTGAAGCTTTCTTT	CASSYLPSGLNTEAFF
.	TRBJ2-6	.	TRBV10-3	TGTGCCATCCCCGGAGGGGGGGCTCCGAACTCTGGGGCCAACGTCCTGACTTTC	CAIPGGGAPNSGANVLTF
TRBD1	TRBJ1-6	few	TRBV27	TGTGCCAGCAGTTTCCAGGGGGCGACACCCCTCCACTTT	CASSFQGATPLHF
.	TRBJ2-2	few	TRBV2	TGTGCCACGTCACAGAACACCGGGGAGCTGTTTTTT	CATSQNTGELFF
.	TRBJ1-2	.	TRBV4-2	TGTGCCAGCAGCCAAGAAGGCGGGGACTGGAACTATGGCTACACCTTC	CASSQEGGDWNYGYTF
TRBD1	TRBJ2-4	.	TRBV18	TGTGCCAGCTCACAGGGGACAGGGGTGGCCAAAAACATTCAGTACTTC	CASSQGTGVAKNIQYF
TRBD2	TRBJ2-5	.	TRBV7-9	TGTGCCAGCAGCTTGCCACTAGCGAACCAAGAGACCCAGTACTTC	CASSLPLANQETQYF
TRBD1	TRBJ2-2	.	TRBV9	TGTGCCAGCAGCGAAAGGGGGCGCAACACCGGGGAGCTGTTTTTT	CASSERGRNTGELFF
.	TRBJ1-1	.	TRBV18	TGTGCCAGCTCACCAACGGCGGACACTGAAGCTTTCTTT	CASSPTADTEAFF
TRBD1	TRBJ1-5	.	TRBV19	TGTGCCAGCTCCAGGGGGGTAGGTCAGTCCCTTAGCAATCAGCCCCAGCATTTT	CASSRGVGQSLSNQPQHF
TRBD1	TRBJ1-1	.	TRBV30	TGTGCCTGGAGTGTTGGGTCAGGGGGCGCGGGTACTGAAGCTTTCTTT	CAWSVGSGGAGTEAFF
TRBD2	TRBJ2-5	.	TRBV29-1	TGCAGCGTTGTTCGAGCGGGGGGCCAAGAGACCCAGTACTTC	CSVVRAGGQETQYF
.	TRBJ1-6	.	TRBV7-2	TGTGCCAGCAGCTTAGAAGTTTTTTCACCCCTCCACTTT	CASSLEVFSPLHF
.	TRBJ1-4	once	TRBV6-5	TGTGCCAGCAGTTACCAATCGGGGAATGAAAAACTGTTTTTT	CASSYQSGNEKLFF
.	TRBJ2-3	.	TRBV7-2	TGTGCCAGCAGCTTCGACAGCACAGATACGCAGTATTTT	CASSFDSTDTQYF
TRBD2	TRBJ2-6	.	TRBV4-2	TGTGCCAGCAGCCAAGGCCGAGGCCTAGCGGGGGGAAAATCTGGGGCCAACGTCCTGACTTTC	CASSQGRGLAGGKSGANVLTF
.	TRBJ1-2	.	TRBV28	TGTGCCAGCAGCGTGACCAGGGCGCCCTATGGCTACACCTTC	CASSVTRAPYGYTF
.	TRBJ2-3	.	TRBV11-1	TGTGCCAGCAGCTTATCGGCGGCAGATACGCAGTATTTT	CASSLSAADTQYF
.	TRBJ2-7	.	TRBV27	TGTGCCAGCAGAATAGGGGGGTTTCATTTGTCCTACGAGCAGTACTTC	CASRIGGFHLSYEQYF
.	TRBJ2-7	.	TRBV19	TGTGCCAGTAGTTACCGCCTGGGGAAAGCTAGATCCTACGAGCAGTACTTC	CASSYRLGKARSYEQYF
TRBD1	TRBJ1-4	.	TRBV5-1	TGCGCCAGCAGCCAAGGGACAGCTGAAAAACTGTTTTTT	CASSQGTAEKLFF
.	TRBJ1-1	.	TRBV7-3	TGTGCCAGCAGCCTGGGACCGTCCGGCACTGAAGCTTTCTTT	CASSLGPSGTEAFF
.	TRBJ2-3	.	TRBV21-1	TGTGCCAGCAGCAAAGATGAACGCACAGATACGCAGTATTTT	CASSKDERTDTQYF
.	TRBJ1-2	.	TRBV28	TGTGCCAGCAGTTTACCCCCGCAAGGCTACACCTTC	CASSLPPQGYTF
.	TRBJ1-3	.	TRBV5-1	TGCGCCAGCAGCTTACAGGGAACGGCTGGAAACACCATATATTTT	CASSLQGTAGNTIYF
TRBD1	TRBJ2-1	.	TRBV9	TGTGCCAGCAGCGTAGTAGGGGGACAGACATACAATGAGCAGTTCTTC	CASSVVGGQTYNEQFF
.	TRBJ2-7	.	TRBV4-1	TGCGCCAGCAGCCAAGACCCAGGGTCCGCCCCCTTCTACGAGCAGTACTTC	CASSQDPGSAPFYEQYF
.	TRBJ1-1	few	TRBV25-1	TGTGCCAGCAGTGAGTTGGGGAACACTGAAGCTTTCTTT	CASSELGNTEAFF
.	TRBJ1-3	.	TRBV5-4	TGTGCCAGCAGCTTGGCCGCGGGGGTTTCCGGAAACACCATATATTTT	CASSLAAGVSGNTIYF
TRBD2	TRBJ2-1	.	TRBV11-2	TGTGCCAGCAGCTTAGTAGCGGGGTATAACAATGAGCAGTTCTTC	CASSLVAGYNNEQFF
.	TRBJ2-7	.	TRBV30	TGTGCCTGGAGTCCCCAGGTAATCTCCTACGAGCAGTACTTC	CAWSPQVISYEQYF
.	TRBJ1-1	few	TRBV19	TGTGCCAGTAGTATAGATCGGGTAACTGAAGCTTTCTTT	CASSIDRVTEAFF
TRBD1	TRBJ2-1	.	TRBV7-3	TGTGCCAGCAGCGACAGGGGAACCTACAATGAGCAGTTCTTC	CASSDRGTYNEQFF
TRBD2	TRBJ2-1	.	TRBV6-6	TGTGCCAGCCGCAGCTTTAGCGGGACAAATGAGCAGTTCTTC	CASRSFSGTNEQFF
.	TRBJ2-7	.	TRBV7-3	TGTGCCAGCAGCTTAACGGGCCCGGGGGAGCAGTACTTC	CASSLTGPGEQYF